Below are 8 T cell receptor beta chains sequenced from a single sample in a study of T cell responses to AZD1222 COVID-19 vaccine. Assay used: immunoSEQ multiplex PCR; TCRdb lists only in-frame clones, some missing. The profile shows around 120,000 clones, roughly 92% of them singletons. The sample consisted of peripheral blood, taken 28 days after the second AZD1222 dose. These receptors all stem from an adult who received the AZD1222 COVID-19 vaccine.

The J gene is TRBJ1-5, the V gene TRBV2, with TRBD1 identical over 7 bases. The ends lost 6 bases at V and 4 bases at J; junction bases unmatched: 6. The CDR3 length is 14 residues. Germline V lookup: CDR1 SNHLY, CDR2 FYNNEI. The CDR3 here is CASSRTGQNQPQHF. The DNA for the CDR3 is TGTGCCAGCAGCCGGACAGGTCAAAATCAGCCCCAGCATTTT.

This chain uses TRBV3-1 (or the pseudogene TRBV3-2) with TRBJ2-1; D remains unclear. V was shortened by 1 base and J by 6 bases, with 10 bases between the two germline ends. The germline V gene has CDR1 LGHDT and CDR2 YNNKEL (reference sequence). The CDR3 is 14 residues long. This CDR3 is CASSQGQTVNEQFF. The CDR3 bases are TGTGCCAGCAGCCAAGGGCAGACTGTCAATGAGCAGTTCTTC.

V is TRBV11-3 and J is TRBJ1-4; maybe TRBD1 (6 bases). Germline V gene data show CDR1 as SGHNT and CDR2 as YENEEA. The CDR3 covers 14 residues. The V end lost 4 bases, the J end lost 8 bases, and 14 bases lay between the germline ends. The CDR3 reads CASSSYRVPEKLFF. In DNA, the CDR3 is TGTGCCAGCAGCTCCTACAGGGTACCCGAAAAACTGTTTTTT.

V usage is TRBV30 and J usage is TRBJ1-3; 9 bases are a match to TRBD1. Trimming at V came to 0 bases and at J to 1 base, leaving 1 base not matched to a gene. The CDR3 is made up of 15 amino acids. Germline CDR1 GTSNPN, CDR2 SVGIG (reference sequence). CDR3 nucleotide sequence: TGTGCCTGGAGTGTGACAGGGGGGTCTGGAAACACCATATATTTT. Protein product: CAWSVTGGSGNTIYF.

The CDR3 nucleotides read TGTGCCAGCGGGGAAGGGGCAGGGGGAATTTGGAACACTGAAGCTTTCTTT. This codes for CASGEGAGGIWNTEAFF. V and J are TRBV7-6 and TRBJ1-1, with 7 bases lining up with TRBD1. V trimming: 8 bases; J trimming: 1 base; junction bases outside the gene matches: 16. The CDR3 contains 17 residues. From germline, CDR1 is SGHVS and CDR2 FNYEAQ.

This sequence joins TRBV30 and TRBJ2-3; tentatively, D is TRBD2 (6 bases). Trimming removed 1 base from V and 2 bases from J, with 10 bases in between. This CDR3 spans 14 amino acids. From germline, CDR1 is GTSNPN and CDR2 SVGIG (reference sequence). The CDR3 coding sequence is TGTGCCTGGAGTGGGGCGGGGTCCACAGATACGCAGTATTTT. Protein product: CAWSGAGSTDTQYF.

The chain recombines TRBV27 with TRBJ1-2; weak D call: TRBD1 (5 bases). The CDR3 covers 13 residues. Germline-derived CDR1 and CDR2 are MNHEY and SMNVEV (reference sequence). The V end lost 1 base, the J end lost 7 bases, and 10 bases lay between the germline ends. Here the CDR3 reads CASSLFRGGGYTF. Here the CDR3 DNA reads TGTGCCAGCAGTTTATTTCGCGGGGGTGGCTACACCTTC.

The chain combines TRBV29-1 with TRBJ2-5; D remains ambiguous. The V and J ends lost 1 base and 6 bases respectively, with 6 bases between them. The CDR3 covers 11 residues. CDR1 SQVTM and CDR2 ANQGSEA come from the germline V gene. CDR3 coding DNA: TGCAGCGTTGAAGGCAGCCAGACCCAGTACTTC. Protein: CSVEGSQTQYF.